This T cell receptor (beta chain) came from a study of T cells in Graves' hyperthyroidism and ophthalmopathy. Amplification of TCR beta CDR3 regions was performed using RNA transcripts as template. The HTBI set primed first-round TCR CDR3 RT-PCR. TCRdb re-called the multiplex PCR reads with MiXCR, one entry per CDR3 protein. The profile shows about 52,000 distinct CDR3 sequences, over 40% of them singletons. In its sample, this clonotype was seen many times. Per germline, CDR1 MNHEY and CDR2 SVGEGT. The ends lost 4 bases at V and 3 bases at J; junction bases unmatched: 2. This CDR3 contains 13 residues.

V is TRBV6-2 or TRBV6-3 and J is TRBJ1-2, with TRBD1 matching over 7 bases. The sequenced material came from blood. This sequence originates from a woman between 50 and 59 years old with Graves' ophthalmopathy. CDR3 in DNA: TGTGCCAGCAGTTCGACAGGGTACTATGGCTACACCTTC. Translated: CASSSTGYYGYTF.